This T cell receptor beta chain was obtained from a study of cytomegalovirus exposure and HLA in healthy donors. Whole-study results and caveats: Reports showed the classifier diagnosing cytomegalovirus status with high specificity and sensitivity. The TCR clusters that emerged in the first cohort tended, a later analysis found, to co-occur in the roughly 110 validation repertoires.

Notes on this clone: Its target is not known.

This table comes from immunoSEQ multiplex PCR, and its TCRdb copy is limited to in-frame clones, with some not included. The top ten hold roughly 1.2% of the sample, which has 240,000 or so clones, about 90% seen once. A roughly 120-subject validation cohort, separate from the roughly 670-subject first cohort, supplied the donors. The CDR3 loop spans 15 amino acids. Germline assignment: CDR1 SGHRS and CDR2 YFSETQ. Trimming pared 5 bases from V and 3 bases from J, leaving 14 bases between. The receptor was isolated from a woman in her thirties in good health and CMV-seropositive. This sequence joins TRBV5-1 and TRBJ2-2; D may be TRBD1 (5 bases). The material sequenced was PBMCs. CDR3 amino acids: CASRTVRADTGELFF. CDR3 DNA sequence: TGCGCCAGCAGGACGGTCAGGGCTGACACCGGGGAGCTGTTTTTT.